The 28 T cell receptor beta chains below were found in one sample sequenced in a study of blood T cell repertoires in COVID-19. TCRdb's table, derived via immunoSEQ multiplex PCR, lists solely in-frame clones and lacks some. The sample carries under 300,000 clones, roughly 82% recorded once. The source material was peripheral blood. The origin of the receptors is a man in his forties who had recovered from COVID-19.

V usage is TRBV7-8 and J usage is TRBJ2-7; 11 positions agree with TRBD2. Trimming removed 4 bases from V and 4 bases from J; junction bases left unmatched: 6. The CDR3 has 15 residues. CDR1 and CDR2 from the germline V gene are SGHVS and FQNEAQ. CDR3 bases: TGTGCCAGCAGCTCACGTCTAGCGGGGGGATACGAGCAGTACTTC. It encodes CASSSRLAGGYEQYF. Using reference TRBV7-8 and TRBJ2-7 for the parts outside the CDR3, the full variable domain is GAGVSQSPRYKVAKRGQDVALRCDPISGHVSLFWYQQALGQGPEFLTYFQNEAQLDKSGLPSDRFFAERPEGSVSTLKIQRTQQEDSAVYLCASSSRLAGGYEQYFGPGTRLTVT.

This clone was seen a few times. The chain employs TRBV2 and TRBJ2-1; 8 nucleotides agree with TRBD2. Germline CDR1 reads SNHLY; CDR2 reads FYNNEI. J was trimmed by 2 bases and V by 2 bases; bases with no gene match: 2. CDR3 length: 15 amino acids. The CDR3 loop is CASSEQAGAYNEQFF. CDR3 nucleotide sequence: TGTGCCAGCAGTGAACAAGCGGGAGCCTACAATGAGCAGTTCTTC.

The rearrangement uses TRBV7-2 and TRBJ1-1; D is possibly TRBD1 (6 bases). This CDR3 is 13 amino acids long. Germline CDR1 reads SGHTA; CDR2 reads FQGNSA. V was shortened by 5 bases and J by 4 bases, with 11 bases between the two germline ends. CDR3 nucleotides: TGTGCCAGCAGCCCACAGGGTGGCACTGAAGCTTTCTTT. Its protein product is CASSPQGGTEAFF.

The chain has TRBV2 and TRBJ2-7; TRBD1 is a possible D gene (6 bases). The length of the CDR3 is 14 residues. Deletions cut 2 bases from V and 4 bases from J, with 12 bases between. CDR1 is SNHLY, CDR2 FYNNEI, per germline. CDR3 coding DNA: TGTGCCAGCAGTGAACCCAGGGGAAATTACGAGCAGTACTTC. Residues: CASSEPRGNYEQYF.

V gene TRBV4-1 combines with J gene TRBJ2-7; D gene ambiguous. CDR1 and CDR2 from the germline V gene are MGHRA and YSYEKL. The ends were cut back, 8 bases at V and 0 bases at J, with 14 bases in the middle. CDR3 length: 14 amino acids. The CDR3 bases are TGCGCCAGCCGGTCCGTGTCCCACTCCTACGAGCAGTACTTC. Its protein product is CASRSVSHSYEQYF.

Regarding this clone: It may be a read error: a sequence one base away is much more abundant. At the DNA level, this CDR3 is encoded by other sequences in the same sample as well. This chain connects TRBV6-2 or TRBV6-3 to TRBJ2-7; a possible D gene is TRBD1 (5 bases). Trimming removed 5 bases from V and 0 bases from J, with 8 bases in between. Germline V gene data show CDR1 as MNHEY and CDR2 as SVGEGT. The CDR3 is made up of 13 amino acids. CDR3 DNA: TGTGCCAGCAGTATTGACAGCTCCTACGAGCAGTACTTC. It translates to CASSIDSSYEQYF.

CDR3 coding DNA: TGTGCCTGCTACGGACAGGACTATGGCTACACCTTC. Protein: CACYGQDYGYTF. The chain recombines TRBV30 with TRBJ1-2, with 7 positions matching TRBD1. Germline V gives CDR1 GTSNPN, CDR2 SVGIG (reference sequence). The CDR3 loop spans 12 amino acids. V was pared by 6 bases and J by 3 bases, with 4 bases of the junction left unmatched.

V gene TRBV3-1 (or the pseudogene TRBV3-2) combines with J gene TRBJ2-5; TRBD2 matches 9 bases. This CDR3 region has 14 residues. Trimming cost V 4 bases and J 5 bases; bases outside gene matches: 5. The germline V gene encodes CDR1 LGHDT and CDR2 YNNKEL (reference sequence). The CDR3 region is CASSLAGEAETQYF. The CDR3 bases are TGTGCCAGCAGCCTAGCGGGAGAGGCGGAGACCCAGTACTTC.

This chain's CDR3 is CASSQESRSWTYEQYF. The CDR3, as DNA: TGTGCCAGCAGCCAAGAATCAAGGAGTTGGACCTACGAGCAGTACTTC. The V and J genes are TRBV3-1 (or the pseudogene TRBV3-2) and TRBJ2-7, with unresolved D. Germline values: CDR1 LGHDT, CDR2 YNNKEL (reference sequence). CDR3 length: 16 residues. V lost 0 bases and J lost 2, with 14 bases in between.

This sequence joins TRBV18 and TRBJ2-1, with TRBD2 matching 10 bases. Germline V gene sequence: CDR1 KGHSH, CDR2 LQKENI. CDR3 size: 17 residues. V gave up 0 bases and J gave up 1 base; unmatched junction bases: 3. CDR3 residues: CASSPPVSGGSYNEQFF. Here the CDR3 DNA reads TGTGCCAGCTCACCACCGGTTAGCGGGGGGTCCTACAATGAGCAGTTCTTC.

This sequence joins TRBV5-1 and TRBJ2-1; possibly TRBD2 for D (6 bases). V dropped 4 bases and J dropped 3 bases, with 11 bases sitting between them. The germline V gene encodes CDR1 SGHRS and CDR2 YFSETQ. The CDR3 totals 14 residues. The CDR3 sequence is CASSRGVDYNEQFF. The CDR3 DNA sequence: TGCGCCAGCAGCCGCGGGGTCGACTACAATGAGCAGTTCTTC.

This chain's CDR3 is CASSVTRVTDTQYF. CDR3 bases: TGTGCCAGCAGTGTCACTAGAGTGACAGATACGCAGTATTTT. The chain carries TRBV2 and TRBJ2-3; D possibly corresponds to TRBD2 (5 bases). CDR1 and CDR2 from the germline V gene are SNHLY and FYNNEI. There are 14 residues in the CDR3. V shed 4 bases and J shed 3 bases, with 11 bases lying between them.

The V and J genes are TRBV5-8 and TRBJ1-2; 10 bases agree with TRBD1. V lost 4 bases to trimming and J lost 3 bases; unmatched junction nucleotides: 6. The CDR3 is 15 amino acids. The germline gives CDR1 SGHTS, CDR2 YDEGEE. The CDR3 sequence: CASSRGTGVYYGYTF. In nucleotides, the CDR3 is TGTGCCAGCAGCCGCGGGACAGGGGTTTACTATGGCTACACCTTC.

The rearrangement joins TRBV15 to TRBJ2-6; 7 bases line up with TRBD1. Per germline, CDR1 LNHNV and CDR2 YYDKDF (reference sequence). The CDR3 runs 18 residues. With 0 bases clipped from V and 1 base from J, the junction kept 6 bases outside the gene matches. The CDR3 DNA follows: TGTGCCACCAGCAGAGATGAACAGGGGATTTCTGGGGCCAACGTCCTGACTTTC. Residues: CATSRDEQGISGANVLTF.

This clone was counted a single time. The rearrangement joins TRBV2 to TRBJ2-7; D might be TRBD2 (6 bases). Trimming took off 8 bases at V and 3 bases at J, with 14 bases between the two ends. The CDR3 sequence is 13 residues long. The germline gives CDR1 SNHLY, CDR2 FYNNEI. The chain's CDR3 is CASGSNGGYEQYF. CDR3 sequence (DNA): TGTGCCAGCGGATCGAACGGGGGCTACGAGCAGTACTTC.

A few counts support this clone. The chain's CDR3 is CASSPQGNDGYTF. CDR3 DNA: TGTGCCAGCAGCCCACAGGGTAATGATGGCTACACCTTC. The genes are TRBV7-8 and TRBJ1-2, with D perhaps TRBD1 (6 bases). CDR3 size: 13 residues. In germline, CDR1 is SGHVS, CDR2 FQNEAQ. V was trimmed by 5 bases and J by 6 bases, leaving 13 bases between them. Full variable domain (missing parts from reference TRBV7-8 and TRBJ1-2): GAGVSQSPRYKVAKRGQDVALRCDPISGHVSLFWYQQALGQGPEFLTYFQNEAQLDKSGLPSDRFFAERPEGSVSTLKIQRTQQEDSAVYLCASSPQGNDGYTFGSGTRLTVV.

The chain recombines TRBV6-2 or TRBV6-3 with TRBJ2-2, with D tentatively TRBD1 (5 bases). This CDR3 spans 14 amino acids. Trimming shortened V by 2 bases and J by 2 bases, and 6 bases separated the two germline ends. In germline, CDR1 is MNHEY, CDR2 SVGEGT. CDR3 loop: CASSYDSNTGELFF. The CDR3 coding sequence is TGTGCCAGCAGTTACGACAGCAACACCGGGGAGCTGTTTTTT.

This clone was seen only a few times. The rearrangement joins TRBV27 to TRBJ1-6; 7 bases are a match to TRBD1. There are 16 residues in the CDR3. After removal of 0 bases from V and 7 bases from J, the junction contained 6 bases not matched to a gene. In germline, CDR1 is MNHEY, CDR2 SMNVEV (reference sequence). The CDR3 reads CASSLSRGPLNSPLHF. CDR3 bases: TGTGCCAGCAGTTTATCGAGGGGGCCCCTGAATTCACCCCTCCACTTT.

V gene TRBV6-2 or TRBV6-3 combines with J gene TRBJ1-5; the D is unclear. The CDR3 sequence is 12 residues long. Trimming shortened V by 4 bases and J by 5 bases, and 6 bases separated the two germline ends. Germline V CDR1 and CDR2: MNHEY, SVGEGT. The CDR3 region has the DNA TGTGCCAGCAGTTTGGGCTATCAGCCCCAGCATTTT. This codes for CASSLGYQPQHF.

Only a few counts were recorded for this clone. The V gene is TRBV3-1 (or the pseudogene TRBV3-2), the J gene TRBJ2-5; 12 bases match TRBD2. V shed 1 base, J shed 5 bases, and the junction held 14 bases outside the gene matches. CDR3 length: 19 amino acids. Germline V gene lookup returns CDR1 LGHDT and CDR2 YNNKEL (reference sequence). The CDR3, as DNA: TGTGCCAGCAGCCAAGGAGGCAAGGGACTAGCGGGTAGTAGGGAGACCCAGTACTTC. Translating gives CASSQGGKGLAGSRETQYF.

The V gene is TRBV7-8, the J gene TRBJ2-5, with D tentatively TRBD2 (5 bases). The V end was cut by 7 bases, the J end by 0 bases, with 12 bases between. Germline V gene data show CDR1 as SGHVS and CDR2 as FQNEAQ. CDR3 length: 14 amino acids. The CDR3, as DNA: TGTGCCAGCACCCCTGGGGAGTACCAAGAGACCCAGTACTTC. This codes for CASTPGEYQETQYF.

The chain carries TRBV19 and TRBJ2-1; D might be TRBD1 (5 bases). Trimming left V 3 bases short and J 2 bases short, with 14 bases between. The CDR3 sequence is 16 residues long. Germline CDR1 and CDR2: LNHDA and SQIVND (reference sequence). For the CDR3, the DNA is TGTGCCAGTAGTATTCCTGGGGCCATCGCCTACAATGAGCAGTTCTTC. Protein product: CASSIPGAIAYNEQFF.

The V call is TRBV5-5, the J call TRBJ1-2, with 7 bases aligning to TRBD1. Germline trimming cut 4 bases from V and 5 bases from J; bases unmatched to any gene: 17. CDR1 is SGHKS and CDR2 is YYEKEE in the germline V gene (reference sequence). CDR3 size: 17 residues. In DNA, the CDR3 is TGTGCCAGCAGCATCGGAGCAAGACAGGGATCATTTTATGGCTACACCTTC. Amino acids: CASSIGARQGSFYGYTF.

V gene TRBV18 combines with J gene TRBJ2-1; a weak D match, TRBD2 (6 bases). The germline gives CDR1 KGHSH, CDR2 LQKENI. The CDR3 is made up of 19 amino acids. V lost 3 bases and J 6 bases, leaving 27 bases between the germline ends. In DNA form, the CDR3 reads TGTGCCAGCTCACCTCCCGACGTACCGGGACTCGGAAATTCCAATGAGCAGTTCTTC. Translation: CASSPPDVPGLGNSNEQFF.

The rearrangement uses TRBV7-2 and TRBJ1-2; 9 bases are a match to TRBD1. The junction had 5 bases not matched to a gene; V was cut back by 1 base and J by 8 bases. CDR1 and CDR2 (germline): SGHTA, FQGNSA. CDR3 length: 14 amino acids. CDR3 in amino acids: CASSLVRTGDGYTF. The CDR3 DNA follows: TGTGCCAGCAGCTTAGTGCGGACAGGGGACGGCTACACCTTC.

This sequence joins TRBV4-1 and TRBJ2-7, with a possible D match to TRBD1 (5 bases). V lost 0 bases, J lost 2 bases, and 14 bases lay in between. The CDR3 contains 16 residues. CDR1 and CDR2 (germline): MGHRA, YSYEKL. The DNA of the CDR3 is TGCGCCAGCAGCCAAGATCAGGAGACAGTTACCTACGAGCAGTACTTC. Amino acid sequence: CASSQDQETVTYEQYF.

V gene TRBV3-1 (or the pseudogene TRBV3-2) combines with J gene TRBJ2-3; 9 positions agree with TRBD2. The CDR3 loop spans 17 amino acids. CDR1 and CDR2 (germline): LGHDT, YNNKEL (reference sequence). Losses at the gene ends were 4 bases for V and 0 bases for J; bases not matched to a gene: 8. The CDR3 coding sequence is TGTGCCAGCAGCCGGGGGCTAGCGGGACTTAGCACAGATACGCAGTATTTT. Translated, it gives CASSRGLAGLSTDTQYF.

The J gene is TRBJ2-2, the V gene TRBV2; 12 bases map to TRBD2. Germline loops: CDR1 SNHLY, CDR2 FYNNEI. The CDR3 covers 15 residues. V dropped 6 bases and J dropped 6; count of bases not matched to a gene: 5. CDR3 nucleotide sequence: TGTGCCAGCAGCCTAGCGGGAGGGATCCCCGGGGAGCTGTTTTTT. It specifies CASSLAGGIPGELFF.